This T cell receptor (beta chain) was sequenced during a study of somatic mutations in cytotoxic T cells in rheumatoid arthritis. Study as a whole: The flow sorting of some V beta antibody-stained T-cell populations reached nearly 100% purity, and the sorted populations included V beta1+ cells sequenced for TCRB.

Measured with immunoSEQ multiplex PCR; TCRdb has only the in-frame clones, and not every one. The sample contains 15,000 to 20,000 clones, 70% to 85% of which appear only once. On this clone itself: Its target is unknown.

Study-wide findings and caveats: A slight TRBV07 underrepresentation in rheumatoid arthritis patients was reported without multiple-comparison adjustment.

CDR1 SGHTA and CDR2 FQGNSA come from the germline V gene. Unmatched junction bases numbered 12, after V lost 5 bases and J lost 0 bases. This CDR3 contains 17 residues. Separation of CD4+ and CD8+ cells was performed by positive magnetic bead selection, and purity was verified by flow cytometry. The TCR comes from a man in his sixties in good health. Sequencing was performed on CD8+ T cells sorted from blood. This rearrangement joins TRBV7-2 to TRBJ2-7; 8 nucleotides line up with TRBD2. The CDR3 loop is CASSPLAGLRNSYEQYF. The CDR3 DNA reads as TGTGCCAGCAGCCCTTTAGCGGGGCTAAGAAACTCCTACGAGCAGTACTTC.